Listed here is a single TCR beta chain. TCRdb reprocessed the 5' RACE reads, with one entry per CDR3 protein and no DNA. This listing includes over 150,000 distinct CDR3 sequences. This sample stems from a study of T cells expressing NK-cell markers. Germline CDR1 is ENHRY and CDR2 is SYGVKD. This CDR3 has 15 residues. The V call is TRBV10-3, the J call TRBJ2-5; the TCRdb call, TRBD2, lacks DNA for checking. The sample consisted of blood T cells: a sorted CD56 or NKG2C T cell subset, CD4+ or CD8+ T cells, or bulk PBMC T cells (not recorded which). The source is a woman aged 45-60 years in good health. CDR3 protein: CAISDPLAGEETQYF.